These 8 T cell receptor beta chains came from one sample sequenced in a study of blood T cell repertoires in COVID-19. Produced via immunoSEQ multiplex PCR; TCRdb's table is partial and in-frame only. Of about 180,000 clones in the sample, around four fifths were seen once. The sequenced sample was peripheral blood. Receptors were obtained from a woman in her fifties or sixties with acute or convalescent COVID-19.

The CDR3 here is CASSILGGYQPQHF. For the CDR3, the DNA is TGTGCCAGTAGTATATTGGGGGGATATCAGCCCCAGCATTTT. The chain uses TRBV19 and TRBJ1-5; possible D gene TRBD1, 5 bases. This CDR3 has 14 residues. V was clipped by 2 bases and J by 5 bases, with 10 bases between them. Germline CDR1 LNHDA, CDR2 SQIVND (reference sequence).

CDR3 DNA sequence: TGTGCCAACGGTAGGGACACCTACACAGATACGCAGTATTTT. It is translated as CANGRDTYTDTQYF. The chain uses TRBV2 and TRBJ2-3; the D gene is possibly TRBD1 (6 bases). Trimming cost V 10 bases and J 2 bases, with 16 bases left between them. The CDR3 covers 14 residues. Germline V gene sequence: CDR1 SNHLY, CDR2 FYNNEI. Full variable domain (missing parts from reference TRBV2 and TRBJ2-3): EPEVTQTPSHQVTQMGQEVILRCVPISNHLYFYWYRQILGQKVEFLVSFYNNEISEKSEIFDDQFSVERPDGSNFTLKIRSTKLEDSAMYFCANGRDTYTDTQYFGPGTRLTVL.

In its sample, this clone was seen once. This chain links TRBV7-8 with TRBJ1-1, with no clear D. V lost 1 base and J 0 bases, leaving 9 bases between the germline ends. The CDR3 totals 15 residues. The germline V gene has CDR1 SGHVS and CDR2 FQNEAQ. The CDR3 is CASSLEAALNTEAFF. The CDR3 DNA sequence: TGTGCCAGCAGCTTAGAAGCCGCTTTGAACACTGAAGCTTTCTTT.

CDR3: CASKGQGSYNEQFF. The DNA of the CDR3 is TGTGCCAGTAAGGGGCAGGGCTCCTACAATGAGCAGTTCTTC. V usage is TRBV19 and J usage is TRBJ2-1, with a tentative D call TRBD1 (5 bases). Per germline, CDR1 LNHDA and CDR2 SQIVND (reference sequence). Trimming removed 7 bases at V and 0 bases at J, with 10 bases between. The CDR3 length is 14 residues.

This clone was detected once. This sequence joins TRBV4-3 and TRBJ2-1; a possible D gene is TRBD1 (7 bases). Trimming removed 5 bases at V and 10 bases at J, with 21 bases between. CDR3 length: 15 residues. Germline CDR1 and CDR2: LGHNA and YSLEER. Here the CDR3 DNA reads TGCGCCAGCAGCTCCTCCTACAGGGGACTTGGGGAGCAGTTCTTC. Its protein product is CASSSSYRGLGEQFF.

The chain links TRBV10-2 to TRBJ2-7, with no clear D. V dropped 0 bases and J dropped 3 bases, with 9 bases sitting between them. The germline V gene has CDR1 WSHSY and CDR2 SAAADI. The CDR3 is 14 amino acids. The CDR3 region is CASSESGGVYEQYF. Here the CDR3 DNA reads TGCGCCAGCAGTGAGTCAGGCGGAGTCTACGAGCAGTACTTC.

This clone was recorded a few times. This rearrangement joins TRBV19 to TRBJ2-3; tentatively, D is TRBD1 (6 bases). CDR1 LNHDA and CDR2 SQIVND come from the germline V gene (reference sequence). CDR3 length equals 16 residues. V was clipped by 5 bases and J by 3 bases, with 18 bases between them. CDR3: CASSARQAPFTDTQYF. Here the CDR3 DNA reads TGTGCCAGTAGTGCCCGACAGGCACCCTTTACAGATACGCAGTATTTT.

V usage is TRBV7-2 and J usage is TRBJ1-2; 8 nucleotides match TRBD1. With 1 base clipped from V and 6 bases from J, the junction kept 10 bases outside the gene matches. The CDR3 loop spans 16 amino acids. Germline V lookup: CDR1 SGHTA, CDR2 FQGNSA. The CDR3 nucleotides read TGTGCCAGCAGCTTAGGGCAGGGGGCGATGGTGAATGGCTACACCTTC. This sequence encodes CASSLGQGAMVNGYTF.